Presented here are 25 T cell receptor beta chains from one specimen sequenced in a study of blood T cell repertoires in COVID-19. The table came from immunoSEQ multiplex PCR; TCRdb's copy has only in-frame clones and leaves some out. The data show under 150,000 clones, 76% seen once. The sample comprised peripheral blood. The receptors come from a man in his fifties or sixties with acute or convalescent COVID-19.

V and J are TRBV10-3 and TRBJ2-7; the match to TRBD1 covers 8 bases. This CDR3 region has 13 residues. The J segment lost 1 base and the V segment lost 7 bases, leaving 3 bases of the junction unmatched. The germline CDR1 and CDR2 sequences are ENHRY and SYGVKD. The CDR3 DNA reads TGTGCCATCACCCGACAGGGGTCCTACGAGCAGTACTTC. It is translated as CAITRQGSYEQYF.

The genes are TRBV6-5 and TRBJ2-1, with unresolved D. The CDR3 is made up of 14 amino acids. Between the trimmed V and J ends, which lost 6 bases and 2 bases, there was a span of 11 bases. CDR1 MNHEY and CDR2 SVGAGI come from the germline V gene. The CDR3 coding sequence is TGTGCCAGCAGGAACAGTGCACCCTACAATGAGCAGTTCTTC. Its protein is CASRNSAPYNEQFF.

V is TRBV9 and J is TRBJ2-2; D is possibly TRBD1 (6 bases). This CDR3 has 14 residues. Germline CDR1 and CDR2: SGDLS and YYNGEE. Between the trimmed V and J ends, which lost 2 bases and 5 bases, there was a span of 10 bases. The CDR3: CASSVTGNTGELFF. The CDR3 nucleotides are TGTGCCAGCAGCGTTACAGGGAATACCGGGGAGCTGTTTTTT.

CDR3 bases: TGTGCCAGCAGCTTCCGGACTAGCGGCACAGATACGCAGTATTTT. Translating gives CASSFRTSGTDTQYF. The rearrangement uses TRBV7-2 and TRBJ2-3, with 9 nucleotides matching TRBD2. This CDR3 contains 15 residues. Losses at the gene ends were 3 bases for V and 1 base for J; bases not matched to a gene: 2. CDR1 SGHTA and CDR2 FQGNSA come from the germline V gene.

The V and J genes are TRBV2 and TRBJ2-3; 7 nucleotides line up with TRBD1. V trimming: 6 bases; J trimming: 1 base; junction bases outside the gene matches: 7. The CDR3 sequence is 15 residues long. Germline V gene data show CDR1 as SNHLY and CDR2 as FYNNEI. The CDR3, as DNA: TGTGCCAGCAGGATGGGACAGTACGGCACAGATACGCAGTATTTT. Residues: CASRMGQYGTDTQYF.

This chain's CDR3 is CASSPGTVNTGELFF. CDR3 sequence (DNA): TGTGCCAGCAGCCCTGGGACAGTGAACACCGGGGAGCTGTTTTTT. This rearrangement joins TRBV11-2 to TRBJ2-2; 7 nucleotides agree with TRBD1. The germline CDR1 and CDR2 sequences are SGHAT and FQNNGV. J gave up 1 base and V 5 bases, and 4 bases lay outside the gene matches. The CDR3 spans 15 residues.

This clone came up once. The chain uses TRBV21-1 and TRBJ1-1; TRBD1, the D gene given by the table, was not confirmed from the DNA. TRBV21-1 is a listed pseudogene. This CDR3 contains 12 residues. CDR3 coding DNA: TGTGCCAGCAGCCCCGAGGCAGGGTTCGCTTTCTTT. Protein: CASSPEAGFAFF.

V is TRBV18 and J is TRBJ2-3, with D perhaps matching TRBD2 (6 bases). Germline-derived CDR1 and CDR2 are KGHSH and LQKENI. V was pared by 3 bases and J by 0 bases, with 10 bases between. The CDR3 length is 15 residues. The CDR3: CASSPWEDSTDTQYF. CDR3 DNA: TGTGCCAGCTCACCTTGGGAGGATAGCACAGATACGCAGTATTTT.

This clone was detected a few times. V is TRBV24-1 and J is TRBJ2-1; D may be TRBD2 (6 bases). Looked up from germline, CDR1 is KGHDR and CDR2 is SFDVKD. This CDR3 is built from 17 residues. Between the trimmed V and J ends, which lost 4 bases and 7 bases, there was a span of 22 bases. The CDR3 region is CATSEDFSGAPWNEQFF. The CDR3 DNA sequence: TGTGCCACCAGTGAAGATTTTAGCGGAGCGCCTTGGAATGAGCAGTTCTTC.

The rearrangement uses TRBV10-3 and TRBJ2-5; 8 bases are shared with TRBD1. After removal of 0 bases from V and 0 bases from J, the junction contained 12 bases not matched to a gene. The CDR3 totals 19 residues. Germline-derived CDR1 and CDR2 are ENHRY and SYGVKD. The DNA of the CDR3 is TGTGCCATCAGTGAGTCGGGGGCGAGGGACAGGATTTACCAAGAGACCCAGTACTTC. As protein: CAISESGARDRIYQETQYF.

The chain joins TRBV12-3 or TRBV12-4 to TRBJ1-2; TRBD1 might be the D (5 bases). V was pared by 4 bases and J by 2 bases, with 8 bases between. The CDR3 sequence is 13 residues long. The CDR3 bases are TGTGCCAGCAGTTCCAGGGAAAACTATGGCTACACCTTC. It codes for CASSSRENYGYTF.

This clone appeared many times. The CDR3 reads CAISGEGIGTEAFF. CDR3 DNA: TGTGCCATCAGTGGGGAGGGGATAGGCACTGAAGCTTTCTTT. The chain recombines TRBV10-3 with TRBJ1-1, with a weak D call TRBD1 (5 bases). Germline V gene lookup returns CDR1 ENHRY and CDR2 SYGVKD. This CDR3 is 14 amino acids long. The V end lost 4 bases, the J end lost 4 bases, and 13 bases lay between the germline ends.

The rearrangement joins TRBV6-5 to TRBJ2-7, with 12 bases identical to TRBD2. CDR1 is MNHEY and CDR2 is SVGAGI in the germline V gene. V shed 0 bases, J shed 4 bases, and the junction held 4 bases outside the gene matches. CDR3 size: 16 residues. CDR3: CASSYSPSGRAYEQYF. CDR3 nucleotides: TGTGCCAGCAGTTACTCCCCTAGCGGGAGGGCTTACGAGCAGTACTTC.

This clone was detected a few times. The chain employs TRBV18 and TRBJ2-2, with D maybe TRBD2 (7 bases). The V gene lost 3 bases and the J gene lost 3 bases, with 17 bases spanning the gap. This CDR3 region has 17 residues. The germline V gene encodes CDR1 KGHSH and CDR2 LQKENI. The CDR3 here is CASSPASGGGYTGELFF. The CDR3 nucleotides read TGTGCCAGCTCACCGGCTAGCGGAGGGGGATACACCGGGGAGCTGTTTTTT.

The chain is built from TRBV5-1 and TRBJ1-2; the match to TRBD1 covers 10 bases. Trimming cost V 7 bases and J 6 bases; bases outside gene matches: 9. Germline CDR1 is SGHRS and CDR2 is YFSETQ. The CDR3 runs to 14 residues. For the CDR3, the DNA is TGCGCCAGCTCTGTGGGACAGGGGTCGAATGGCTACACCTTC. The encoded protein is CASSVGQGSNGYTF.

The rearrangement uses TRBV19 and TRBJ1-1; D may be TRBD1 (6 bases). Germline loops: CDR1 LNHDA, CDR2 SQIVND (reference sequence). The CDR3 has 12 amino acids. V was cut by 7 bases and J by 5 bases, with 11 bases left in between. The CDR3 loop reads CASMWGLTEAFF. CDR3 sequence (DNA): TGTGCCAGTATGTGGGGGCTGACTGAAGCTTTCTTT.

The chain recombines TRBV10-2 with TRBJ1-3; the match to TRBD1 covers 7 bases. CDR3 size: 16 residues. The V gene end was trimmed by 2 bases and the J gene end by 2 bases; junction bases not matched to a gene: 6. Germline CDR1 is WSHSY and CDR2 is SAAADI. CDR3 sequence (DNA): TGCGCCAGCAGTGAGGCCCAGGGGGAGGCTGGAAACACCATATATTTT. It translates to CASSEAQGEAGNTIYF.

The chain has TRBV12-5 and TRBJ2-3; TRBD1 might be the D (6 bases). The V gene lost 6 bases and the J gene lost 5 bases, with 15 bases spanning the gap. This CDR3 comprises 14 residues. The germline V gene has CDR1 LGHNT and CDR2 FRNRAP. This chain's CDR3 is CASGLTGRGDTQYF. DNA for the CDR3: TGTGCTAGTGGGCTGACAGGTCGGGGAGATACGCAGTATTTT.

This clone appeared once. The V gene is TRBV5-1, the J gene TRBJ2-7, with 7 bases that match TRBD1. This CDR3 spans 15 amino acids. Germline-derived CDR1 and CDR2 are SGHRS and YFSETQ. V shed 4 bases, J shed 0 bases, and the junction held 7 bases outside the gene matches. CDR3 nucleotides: TGCGCCAGCAGCGACGGGACAGCCGGCTCCTACGAGCAGTACTTC. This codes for CASSDGTAGSYEQYF.

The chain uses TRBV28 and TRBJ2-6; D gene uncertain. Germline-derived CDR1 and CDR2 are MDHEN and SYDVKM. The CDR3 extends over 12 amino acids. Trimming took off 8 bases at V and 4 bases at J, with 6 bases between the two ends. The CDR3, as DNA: TGTGCCAGCTCCTCGGGGGCCAACGTCCTGACTTTC. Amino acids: CASSSGANVLTF.

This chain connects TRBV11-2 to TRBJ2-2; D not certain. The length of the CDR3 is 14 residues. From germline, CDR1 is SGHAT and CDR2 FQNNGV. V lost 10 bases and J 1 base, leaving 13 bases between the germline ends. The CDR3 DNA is TGTGCCACCTCAAGGAGAGGGAACACCGGGGAGCTGTTTTTT. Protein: CATSRRGNTGELFF.

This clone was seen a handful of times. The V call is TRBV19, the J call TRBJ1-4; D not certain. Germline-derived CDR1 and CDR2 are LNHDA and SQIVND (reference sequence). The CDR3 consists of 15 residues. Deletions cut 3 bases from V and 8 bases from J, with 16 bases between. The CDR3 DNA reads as TGTGCCAGTAGTATCGGCGGTGGCGCGCTGGAAAAACTGTTTTTT. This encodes CASSIGGGALEKLFF.

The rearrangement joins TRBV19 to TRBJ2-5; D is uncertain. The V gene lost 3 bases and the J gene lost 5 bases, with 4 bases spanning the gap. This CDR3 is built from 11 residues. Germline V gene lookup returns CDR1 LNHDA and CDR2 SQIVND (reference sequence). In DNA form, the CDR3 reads TGTGCCAGTAGTATCATGGAGACCCAGTACTTC. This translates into CASSIMETQYF.

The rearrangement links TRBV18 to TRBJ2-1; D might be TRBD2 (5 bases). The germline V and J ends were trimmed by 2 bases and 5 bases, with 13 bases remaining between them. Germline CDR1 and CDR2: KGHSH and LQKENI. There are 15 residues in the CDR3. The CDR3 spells CASSPGSFPHNEQFF. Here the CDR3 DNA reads TGTGCCAGCTCACCAGGGAGTTTCCCCCACAATGAGCAGTTCTTC.

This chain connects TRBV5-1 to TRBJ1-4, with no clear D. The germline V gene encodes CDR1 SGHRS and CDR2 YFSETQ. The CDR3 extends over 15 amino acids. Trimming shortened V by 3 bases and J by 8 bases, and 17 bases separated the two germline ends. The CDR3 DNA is TGCGCCAGCAGCTCGGATGGGCAGAGCGGCGAAAAACTGTTTTTT. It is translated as CASSSDGQSGEKLFF.